The clone carrying this T cell receptor (beta chain) was found many times. The antigen is not known. The data were obtained in a study of response to subunit inactivated influenza vaccine. Study outcomes and limitations: Authors proposed each seasonal influenza vaccination draws in few new T cells.

CDR1 is LGHDT, CDR2 YNNKEL, per germline (reference sequence). J gave up 4 bases and V 6 bases, and 5 bases lay outside the gene matches. The CDR3 consists of 15 residues. TCRdb reprocessed the RT-PCR reads with MiXCR, giving one entry per CDR3 protein. The sample has roughly 780,000 distinct CDR3 sequences, approximately 18% seen once. This chain uses TRBV3-1 with TRBJ2-1, with 11 bases identical to TRBD2. This sample comprised PBMCs from blood, obtained 5 days after vaccination. The source is a man aged 50 to 60 who received an inactivated influenza vaccine. CDR3 residues: CASSPIAGGYNEQFF. For the CDR3, the DNA is TGTGCCAGCAGTCCTATAGCGGGGGGGTACAATGAGCAGTTCTTC.